This TCR beta chain appears in the sequencing data of a study of OX40 agonist ivuxolimab in advanced cancers. The CDR3 spans 14 residues. The ends lost 10 bases at V and 3 bases at J; junction bases unmatched: 8. The germline gives CDR1 LNHDA, CDR2 SQIVND (reference sequence). Assay: immunoSEQ multiplex PCR; the TCRdb copy retains only in-frame clones and omits some. The sample records 77,000 or so clones, more than 90% being singletons. This TCR was sampled from an adult with an advanced solid tumor such as melanoma, head and neck, liver or kidney cancer. The sequencing here drew on CD4+ or CD8+ T cells sorted from blood, taken in a trial of the OX40 agonist ivuxolimab. The chain links TRBV19 to TRBJ2-3; 9 bases agree with TRBD1. The CDR3 DNA sequence: TGTGCCACCTCCCCGGGACAGGGAACAGATACGCAGTATTTT. It translates to CATSPGQGTDTQYF.